These 31 T cell receptor beta chains were sequenced from one sample in a study of blood T cell repertoires in COVID-19. Only in-frame clones appear in the TCRdb table, and some are missing; sequencing was by immunoSEQ multiplex PCR. This table holds about 240,000 clones, around nine tenths found once. Material for sequencing was PBMCs or T cells enriched from blood (not recorded which). The receptors were sampled from a woman in her 30s who had recovered from COVID-19.

The chain links TRBV7-2 to TRBJ2-7; 9 bases align to TRBD2. Unmatched junction bases numbered 10, after V lost 1 base and J lost 3 bases. The CDR3 extends over 17 amino acids. CDR1 and CDR2 from the germline V gene are SGHTA and FQGNSA. The CDR3 region is CASSLVTFLAGNYEQYF. CDR3 DNA: TGTGCCAGCAGCTTAGTAACCTTCCTAGCGGGGAACTACGAGCAGTACTTC.

The chain carries TRBV4-3 and TRBJ2-5; 8 positions agree with TRBD2. The CDR3 runs to 15 residues. The J segment lost 5 bases and the V segment lost 5 bases, leaving 10 bases of the junction unmatched. From germline, CDR1 is LGHNA and CDR2 YSLEER. CDR3 in amino acids: CASSDERETMETQYF. The CDR3 region has the DNA TGCGCCAGCAGCGACGAGCGGGAGACGATGGAGACCCAGTACTTC.

This chain uses TRBV5-1 with TRBJ2-1, with 7 bases fitting TRBD1. The CDR3 contains 16 residues. The germline gives CDR1 SGHRS, CDR2 YFSETQ. Germline trimming cut 3 bases from V and 0 bases from J; bases unmatched to any gene: 6. The CDR3 DNA is TGCGCCAGCAGCTCGACAGGGTCCCTCTCCTACAATGAGCAGTTCTTC. This codes for CASSSTGSLSYNEQFF.

This sequence joins TRBV4-3 and TRBJ2-6, with D maybe TRBD1 (6 bases). V lost 4 bases and J lost 1, with 11 bases in between. Germline lookup yields CDR1 LGHNA and CDR2 YSLEER. The CDR3 covers 16 residues. Here the CDR3 reads CASSRQQGSGANVLTF. The CDR3 region has the DNA TGCGCCAGCAGCCGACAACAGGGATCTGGGGCCAACGTCCTGACTTTC.

This clone was recorded only once. The chain uses TRBV27 and TRBJ1-2, with 7 bases matching TRBD1. This CDR3 comprises 15 residues. Looked up from germline, CDR1 is MNHEY and CDR2 is SMNVEV (reference sequence). Losses at the gene ends were 6 bases for V and 6 bases for J; bases not matched to a gene: 13. The CDR3 spells CASSPRQGHIHGYTF. The CDR3 DNA reads TGTGCCAGCAGCCCGAGACAGGGTCATATACATGGCTACACCTTC.

This clone appeared a single time. This sequence joins TRBV5-6 and TRBJ2-3, with 11 nucleotides matching TRBD1. J was trimmed by 3 bases and V by 2 bases; bases with no gene match: 5. The germline gives CDR1 SGHDT, CDR2 YYEEEE. This CDR3 comprises 16 residues. CDR3 sequence (DNA): TGTGCCAGCAGCTTTATCCGGGACAGGGGGACAGATACGCAGTATTTT. This translates into CASSFIRDRGTDTQYF.

The V call is TRBV5-4, the J call TRBJ2-7; 13 bases fit TRBD2. V lost 3 bases, J lost 4 bases, and 4 bases stayed unmatched. There are 15 residues in the CDR3. Germline V gene lookup returns CDR1 SGHNT and CDR2 YYREEE (reference sequence). The chain's CDR3 is CASSSGLAGEYEQYF. CDR3 DNA sequence: TGTGCCAGCAGCTCTGGACTAGCGGGAGAGTACGAGCAGTACTTC.

This chain connects TRBV19 to TRBJ1-2; D may be TRBD1 (6 bases). Germline-derived CDR1 and CDR2 are LNHDA and SQIVND (reference sequence). Between the trimmed V and J ends, which lost 3 bases and 3 bases, there was a span of 11 bases. This CDR3 spans 14 amino acids. The DNA for the CDR3 is TGTGCCAGTAGTATCCCAGGGGCCGACTATGGCTACACCTTC. This translates into CASSIPGADYGYTF.

The gene calls are TRBV28 and TRBJ1-4, with D possibly TRBD1 on 5 matching bases. Looked up from germline, CDR1 is MDHEN and CDR2 is SYDVKM. V shed 6 bases and J shed 1 base, with 12 bases lying between them. This CDR3 is 15 amino acids long. The DNA of the CDR3 is TGTGCCAGCAGCCCTTTCGGGGGAACTAATGAAAAACTGTTTTTT. This gives the protein CASSPFGGTNEKLFF.

The chain employs TRBV13 and TRBJ1-5; TRBD1 agrees at 10 bases. V lost 1 base, J lost 4 bases, and 7 bases stayed unmatched. Germline CDR1 and CDR2: PRHDT and FYEKMQ (reference sequence). CDR3 length equals 17 residues. The CDR3 nucleotides are TGTGCCAGCAGCTTAGCGCTAGGGGGACAGGGGAATCAGCCCCAGCATTTT. Protein: CASSLALGGQGNQPQHF.

This CDR3 reads CASSLAGASGNTIYF. The CDR3 coding sequence is TGTGCCAGCAGTCTTGCGGGGGCCTCTGGAAACACCATATATTTT. The gene calls are TRBV6-2 or TRBV6-3 and TRBJ1-3, with D tentatively TRBD1 (6 bases). The CDR3 loop spans 15 amino acids. V gave up 5 bases and J gave up 0 bases, with 11 bases separating them. Germline CDR1 MNHEY, CDR2 SVGEGT.

The chain links TRBV19 to TRBJ2-7, with 10 bases identical to TRBD2. The CDR3 loop spans 15 amino acids. Germline V CDR1 and CDR2: LNHDA, SQIVND (reference sequence). Losses at the gene ends were 7 bases for V and 6 bases for J; bases not matched to a gene: 12. The CDR3 coding sequence is TGTGCCAGTACCAATACCCCAGGGACTAGCGCCGAGCAGTACTTC. Its protein product is CASTNTPGTSAEQYF.

The rearrangement uses TRBV5-4 and TRBJ2-7; maybe TRBD1 (5 bases). With 2 bases removed from V and 3 bases from J, the gap between germline ends came to 15 bases. There are 15 residues in the CDR3. The germline V gene has CDR1 SGHNT and CDR2 YYREEE (reference sequence). The CDR3 here is CASSFGTGPLYEQYF. The CDR3 nucleotides are TGTGCCAGCAGCTTCGGTACAGGACCTCTCTACGAGCAGTACTTC. The whole variable domain, remainder taken from reference TRBV5-4 and TRBJ2-7, is ETGVTQSPTHLIKTRGQQVTLRCSSQSGHNTVSWYQQALGQGPQFIFQYYREEENGRGNFPPRFSGLQFPNYSSELNVNALELDDSALYLCASSFGTGPLYEQYFGPGTRLTVT.

The rearrangement links TRBV2 to TRBJ2-2; D perhaps matches TRBD1 (7 bases). CDR3 size: 13 residues. V lost 7 bases to trimming and J lost 5 bases, with 11 bases between them. Germline-derived CDR1 and CDR2 are SNHLY and FYNNEI. CDR3 sequence: CASMEGATGELFF. The CDR3 DNA sequence: TGTGCCAGCATGGAGGGGGCGACCGGGGAGCTGTTTTTT.

This chain connects TRBV13 to TRBJ2-7, with 12 nucleotides matching TRBD2. V dropped 2 bases and J dropped 3; count of bases not matched to a gene: 8. CDR1 and CDR2 from the germline V gene are PRHDT and FYEKMQ (reference sequence). This CDR3 comprises 17 residues. The CDR3 is CASSLRFGTSGYYEQYF. CDR3 in DNA: TGTGCCAGCAGCTTAAGGTTCGGGACTAGCGGGTACTACGAGCAGTACTTC.

The chain recombines TRBV28 with TRBJ2-3, with 8 bases lining up with TRBD1. The V gene end was trimmed by 11 bases and the J gene end by 3 bases; junction bases not matched to a gene: 10. The CDR3 is 14 residues long. Germline-derived CDR1 and CDR2 are MDHEN and SYDVKM. The CDR3 DNA follows: TGTGCCGGGGGAAGACAGGGGTTGACAGATACGCAGTATTTT. Its protein is CAGGRQGLTDTQYF.

The chain is built from TRBV5-1 and TRBJ2-3, with 8 bases identical to TRBD2. Trimming removed 0 bases from V and 6 bases from J; junction bases left unmatched: 12. CDR3 size: 17 residues. In germline, CDR1 is SGHRS, CDR2 YFSETQ. The CDR3 sequence is CASSLGSTGGRSDTQYF. CDR3 DNA: TGCGCCAGCAGCTTGGGAAGTACAGGCGGGAGGTCCGATACGCAGTATTTT.

This clone turned up a few times. In DNA form, the CDR3 reads TGTGCCAGCAGTGTCGGACAGGGGAATATTCAGCCCCAGCATTTT. This codes for CASSVGQGNIQPQHF. This chain connects TRBV2 to TRBJ1-5; 9 nucleotides line up with TRBD1. With 4 bases clipped from V and 6 bases from J, the junction kept 7 bases outside the gene matches. The V gene's germline CDR1 is SNHLY and CDR2 FYNNEI. This CDR3 is built from 15 residues.

J is TRBJ2-2 and V is TRBV4-3, with TRBD2 identical over 12 bases. CDR1 LGHNA and CDR2 YSLEER come from the germline V gene. With V trimmed by 0 bases and J by 6 bases, 8 bases remained unmatched. CDR3 length: 18 residues. CDR3 amino acids: CASSQEPSGRAAAGELFF. CDR3 bases: TGCGCCAGCAGCCAAGAACCTAGCGGGAGGGCCGCCGCCGGGGAGCTGTTTTTT.

The V and J genes are TRBV7-5 and TRBJ2-1; the table calls TRBD2, which could not be checked here. TRBV7-5 is tagged as a pseudogene. The CDR3 sequence is 19 residues long. In nucleotides, the CDR3 is TGTGCCAGAAGCTTAGTACCGGGGCGGACTAGTAACTCCTACAATGAGCAGTTCTTC. As protein: CARSLVPGRTSNSYNEQFF.

As regards this clone: The same CDR3 is also encoded by other DNA sequences in this sample. V is TRBV28 and J is TRBJ2-7; 7 positions agree with TRBD2. CDR1 MDHEN and CDR2 SYDVKM come from the germline V gene. V lost 6 bases, J lost 2 bases, and 4 bases stayed unmatched. This CDR3 is 13 amino acids long. This CDR3 reads CASRPSGTYEQYF. DNA of the CDR3: TGTGCCAGCAGGCCTAGCGGTACCTACGAGCAGTACTTC.

This sequence joins TRBV7-9 and TRBJ1-1; TRBD1 is a possible D gene (6 bases). V was shortened by 2 bases and J by 1 base, with 11 bases between the two germline ends. The CDR3 sequence is 15 residues long. Germline CDR1 reads SEHNR; CDR2 reads FQNEAQ (reference sequence). The CDR3 loop reads CASSLSGASNTEAFF. CDR3 bases: TGTGCCAGCAGCTTATCAGGGGCCTCGAACACTGAAGCTTTCTTT.

The rearrangement joins TRBV6-6 to TRBJ1-4; no definite D call. The germline V gene has CDR1 MNHNY and CDR2 SVGAGI (reference sequence). V was pared by 6 bases and J by 6 bases, with 8 bases between. The CDR3 spans 12 residues. The CDR3 DNA sequence: TGTGCCAGCAGCGGGAGGGATGAAAAACTGTTTTTT. Protein product: CASSGRDEKLFF.

The gene calls are TRBV4-1 and TRBJ1-1, with 7 bases lining up with TRBD1. The germline gives CDR1 MGHRA, CDR2 YSYEKL. Trimming took 3 bases from V and 2 from J; bases not matched to a gene: 3. The CDR3 has 14 amino acids. The CDR3 region has the DNA TGCGCCAGCAGCCACGGACAGGCCAACACTGAAGCTTTCTTT. This gives the protein CASSHGQANTEAFF.

The rearrangement joins TRBV7-2 to TRBJ2-7; TRBD1 is a possible D gene (6 bases). Looked up from germline, CDR1 is SGHTA and CDR2 is FQGNSA. The CDR3 is 15 residues long. Between the trimmed V and J ends, which lost 2 bases and 0 bases, there was a span of 11 bases. The CDR3 nucleotides are TGTGCCAGCAGCTTAACGACAGGCAGCTCCTACGAGCAGTACTTC. It codes for CASSLTTGSSYEQYF.

The gene calls are TRBV7-3 and TRBJ1-4, with D perhaps TRBD1 (6 bases). Germline CDR1 is SGHTA and CDR2 is FQGTGA. This CDR3 comprises 15 residues. V gave up 2 bases and J gave up 7 bases, with 14 bases separating them. The CDR3 DNA reads TGTGCCAGCAGCTTATTCGGGGGGCGCGGTGAAAAACTGTTTTTT. Protein sequence: CASSLFGGRGEKLFF.

The chain uses TRBV2 and TRBJ2-5; 15 positions agree with TRBD2. V shed 6 bases and J 5 bases; nucleotides not matched to a gene: 10. Germline V lookup: CDR1 SNHLY, CDR2 FYNNEI. The CDR3 totals 17 residues. The CDR3 DNA reads as TGTGCCAGCAGCCCCAGGACTAGCGGGAGGGCATACGAGACCCAGTACTTC. Translated: CASSPRTSGRAYETQYF.

The CDR3, as DNA: TGCGCCAGCGGGGACAGGGGGCGCGGGACTGAAGCTTTCTTT. This encodes CASGDRGRGTEAFF. The rearrangement links TRBV10-2 to TRBJ1-1; the match to TRBD1 covers 12 bases. Germline CDR1 is WSHSY and CDR2 is SAAADI. The length of the CDR3 is 14 residues. Germline trimming cut 8 bases from V and 5 bases from J; bases unmatched to any gene: 6.

This rearrangement joins TRBV30 to TRBJ1-5, with D possibly matching TRBD1 (5 bases). Germline V gives CDR1 GTSNPN, CDR2 SVGIG (reference sequence). Trimming stripped 1 base from V and 8 bases from J, with 9 bases between. The CDR3 length is 12 residues. This CDR3 reads CAWSGTKEPQHF. CDR3 coding DNA: TGTGCCTGGAGTGGGACAAAGGAGCCCCAGCATTTT. The whole variable domain, filled in from reference TRBV30 and TRBJ1-5, reads SQTIHQWPATLVQPVGSPLSLECTVEGTSNPNLYWYRQAAGRGLQLLFYSVGIGQISSEVPQNLSASRPQDRQFILSSKKLLLSDSGFYLCAWSGTKEPQHFGDGTRLSIL.

This chain links TRBV9 with TRBJ2-2, with D tentatively TRBD1 (6 bases). The V end lost 4 bases, the J end lost 2 bases, and 12 bases lay between the germline ends. The CDR3 is 15 residues long. Germline V gene lookup returns CDR1 SGDLS and CDR2 YYNGEE. This chain's CDR3 is CASSMLGQNTGELFF. CDR3 sequence (DNA): TGTGCCAGCAGCATGCTGGGACAAAACACCGGGGAGCTGTTTTTT.

This rearrangement joins TRBV7-3 to TRBJ1-2; tentatively, D is TRBD1 (5 bases). The V end was cut by 3 bases, the J end by 8 bases, with 13 bases between. Germline CDR1 and CDR2: SGHTA and FQGTGA. CDR3 length equals 13 residues. The CDR3 sequence is CASSFDSSDGYTF. CDR3 DNA: TGTGCCAGCAGCTTTGACAGCTCTGACGGCTACACCTTC. Filled out from reference TRBV7-3 and TRBJ1-2, the complete variable domain reads GAGVSQTPSNKVTEKGKYVELRCDPISGHTALYWYRQSLGQGPEFLIYFQGTGAADDSGLPNDRFFAVRPEGSVSTLKIQRTERGDSAVYLCASSFDSSDGYTFGSGTRLTVV.